The 19 T cell receptor beta chains below were found in one sample sequenced in a study of cytomegalovirus exposure and HLA in healthy donors. Use of 60 Vbeta and 13 Jbeta primers characterized the PCR. Here immunoSEQ multiplex PCR was the method, and the copy in TCRdb shows in-frame clones only, minus some. The table records around 150,000 clones, 65% to 85% of them present only once. Sequenced: PBMCs. All receptors come from a woman in her thirties or forties in good health and CMV-seropositive.

The rearrangement links TRBV28 to TRBJ1-3, with a possible D match to TRBD1 (5 bases). Germline assignment: CDR1 MDHEN and CDR2 SYDVKM. The V end was cut by 7 bases, the J end by 0 bases, with 13 bases between. The length of the CDR3 is 15 residues. CDR3 nucleotide sequence: TGTGCCAGCATTCCAGGGTGGCCCTCTGGAAACACCATATATTTT. This codes for CASIPGWPSGNTIYF.

This chain links TRBV9 with TRBJ2-1; 7 bases are a match to TRBD2. The CDR3 runs 16 residues. CDR1 is SGDLS, CDR2 YYNGEE, per germline. Germline trimming cut 1 base from V and 1 base from J; bases unmatched to any gene: 5. In DNA, the CDR3 is TGTGCCAGCAGCGTAAACAGCGGGGTGTCCTACAATGAGCAGTTCTTC. Translating it yields CASSVNSGVSYNEQFF.

The J gene is TRBJ1-1, the V gene TRBV10-3; 12 bases match TRBD1. CDR1 is ENHRY and CDR2 is SYGVKD in the germline V gene. V shed 6 bases and J 4 bases; nucleotides not matched to a gene: 6. CDR3 length: 15 amino acids. CDR3 residues: CAISPGQGAITEAFF. CDR3 in DNA: TGTGCCATCAGCCCGGGACAGGGGGCAATCACTGAAGCTTTCTTT.

A single count supports this clone. The chain joins TRBV18 to TRBJ1-4; 7 bases line up with TRBD1. The CDR3 runs 15 residues. Trimming cost V 2 bases and J 6 bases; bases outside gene matches: 6. Germline V gives CDR1 KGHSH, CDR2 LQKENI. CDR3 nucleotide sequence: TGTGCCAGCTCACCAAAGACAGGGTTTGATGAAAAACTGTTTTTT. It specifies CASSPKTGFDEKLFF.

The chain has TRBV5-1 and TRBJ2-7, with a tentative D call TRBD2 (6 bases). This CDR3 has 15 residues. V was trimmed by 0 bases and J by 5 bases, leaving 15 bases between them. Germline CDR1 is SGHRS and CDR2 is YFSETQ. CDR3 loop: CASSLGTTRGNEQYF. CDR3 in DNA: TGCGCCAGCAGCTTGGGGACTACTAGGGGTAACGAGCAGTACTTC.

This sequence joins TRBV18 and TRBJ2-7; 7 nucleotides align to TRBD1. The CDR3 contains 15 residues. V was pared by 0 bases and J by 2 bases, with 4 bases of the junction left unmatched. Germline-derived CDR1 and CDR2 are KGHSH and LQKENI. Written as DNA, the CDR3 is TGTGCCAGCTCACCACCCGGGACAGCAACCTACGAGCAGTACTTC. Its translation is CASSPPGTATYEQYF.

This rearrangement joins TRBV5-1 to TRBJ1-1; the D is unclear. Trimming removed 5 bases from V and 1 base from J, with 9 bases in between. CDR3 length equals 13 residues. Germline-derived CDR1 and CDR2 are SGHRS and YFSETQ. The CDR3 spells CASRLTGNTEAFF. CDR3 DNA sequence: TGCGCCAGCAGGCTTACCGGGAACACTGAAGCTTTCTTT.

In this sample, this clone turned up a few times. The chain carries TRBV4-1 and TRBJ1-2; no clear D. The germline V gene encodes CDR1 MGHRA and CDR2 YSYEKL. CDR3 length: 16 amino acids. Trimming shortened V by 0 bases and J by 4 bases, and 15 bases separated the two germline ends. The CDR3 region is CASSQDVPQSVYGYTF. The CDR3 coding sequence is TGCGCCAGCAGCCAAGATGTACCCCAGTCAGTCTATGGCTACACCTTC.

About this clone itself: Other DNA sequences in the same sample also yield this CDR3. This sequence joins TRBV5-1 and TRBJ2-7; TRBD1 matches at 7 bases. Germline assignment: CDR1 SGHRS and CDR2 YFSETQ. This CDR3 has 14 residues. J gave up 2 bases and V 2 bases, and 4 bases lay outside the gene matches. CDR3 in amino acids: CASSLTGTAYEQYF. The CDR3 DNA is TGCGCCAGCAGCTTAACCGGGACAGCCTACGAGCAGTACTTC.

This clone was detected a few times. The rearrangement uses TRBV18 and TRBJ1-1; 8 bases are shared with TRBD1. This CDR3 comprises 16 residues. Germline values: CDR1 KGHSH, CDR2 LQKENI. With V trimmed by 4 bases and J by 1 base, 8 bases remained unmatched. The CDR3 protein is CASSQNPGTGNTEAFF. CDR3 bases: TGTGCCAGCTCACAAAATCCCGGGACAGGGAACACTGAAGCTTTCTTT.

J is TRBJ2-1 and V is TRBV28; TRBD1 agrees at 8 bases. Trimming took 1 base from V and 7 from J; bases not matched to a gene: 6. Germline-derived CDR1 and CDR2 are MDHEN and SYDVKM. This CDR3 is built from 15 residues. The CDR3, as DNA: TGTGCCAGCAGTTTATCACAGGGGGGATGGAATGAGCAGTTCTTC. Its protein is CASSLSQGGWNEQFF.

The genes are TRBV20-1 and TRBJ2-2; no reliable D call. V gave up 6 bases and J gave up 2 bases, with 4 bases separating them. The CDR3 has 11 amino acids. CDR1 is DFQATT, CDR2 SNEGSKA, per germline (reference sequence). The CDR3 here is CSATNTGELFF. CDR3 bases: TGCAGTGCGACTAACACCGGGGAGCTGTTTTTT.

The V call is TRBV19, the J call TRBJ2-5; D is unresolved. The CDR3 sequence is 15 residues long. V was cut by 1 base and J by 5 bases, with 14 bases left in between. Germline V gene lookup returns CDR1 LNHDA and CDR2 SQIVND (reference sequence). In nucleotides, the CDR3 is TGTGCCAGTAGTATAGGGGCAATAACCTACGAGACCCAGTACTTC. It specifies CASSIGAITYETQYF.

The rearrangement links TRBV19 to TRBJ1-5, with TRBD1 identical over 7 bases. The V and J ends lost 5 bases and 1 base, in that order; junction bases with no gene match: 5. Germline V lookup: CDR1 LNHDA, CDR2 SQIVND (reference sequence). The CDR3 length is 15 residues. CDR3 bases: TGTGCCAGTAGTCCGCGGGACAGCAGCAATCAGCCCCAGCATTTT. It codes for CASSPRDSSNQPQHF.

The chain is built from TRBV6-1 and TRBJ2-2; 7 nucleotides align to TRBD1. The junction had 14 bases not matched to a gene; V was cut back by 4 bases and J by 0 bases. Germline V CDR1 and CDR2: MNHNS, SASEGT. The CDR3 runs 19 residues. CDR3 in DNA: TGTGCCAGCAGTGTACGGGACAGAGGCGGGTTCGCGAACACCGGGGAGCTGTTTTTT. This translates into CASSVRDRGGFANTGELFF.

This clone occurred once. The chain carries TRBV29-1 and TRBJ1-2; TRBD1 might be the D (5 bases). This CDR3 has 11 residues. Germline V lookup: CDR1 SQVTM, CDR2 ANQGSEA. V lost 5 bases and J 5 bases, leaving 9 bases between the germline ends. DNA of the CDR3: TGCAGCGTTTGGGGGGATTATGGCTACACCTTC. Amino acid sequence: CSVWGDYGYTF. The variable domain in full, completed from reference TRBV29-1 and TRBJ1-2, reads SAVISQKPSRDICQRGTSLTIQCQVDSQVTMMFWYRQQPGQSLTLIATANQGSEATYESGFVIDKFPISRPNLTFSTLTVSNMSPEDSSIYLCSVWGDYGYTFGSGTRLTVV.

This sequence joins TRBV10-3 and TRBJ1-1; TRBD1 aligns across 8 bases. V lost 10 bases and J lost 2; bases outside the gene matches: 9. The CDR3 is made up of 14 amino acids. The germline CDR1 and CDR2 sequences are ENHRY and SYGVKD. DNA for the CDR3: TGTGCCACAAGCGGACAGGGACTCAACACTGAAGCTTTCTTT. It codes for CATSGQGLNTEAFF.

The CDR3: CASSPFAAGALQDTQYF. In DNA, the CDR3 is TGTGCCAGCAGCCCCTTTGCAGCGGGGGCCCTACAGGATACGCAGTATTTT. V gene TRBV28 combines with J gene TRBJ2-3; TRBD2 agrees at 8 bases. CDR3 size: 17 residues. Per germline, CDR1 MDHEN and CDR2 SYDVKM. Trimming at V came to 6 bases and at J to 6 bases, leaving 17 bases not matched to a gene.

This sequence joins TRBV19 and TRBJ2-7; a possible D gene is TRBD1 (5 bases). The V end was cut by 6 bases, the J end by 3 bases, with 12 bases between. This CDR3 region has 13 residues. Germline lookup yields CDR1 LNHDA and CDR2 SQIVND (reference sequence). DNA of the CDR3: TGTGCCAGTAGCCGCGACAGAGACTACGAGCAGTACTTC. Translating it yields CASSRDRDYEQYF.